Listed here are 24 T cell receptor beta chains from one sample, sequenced in a study of blood T cell repertoires in COVID-19. Only in-frame clones appear in the TCRdb table, and some are missing; sequencing was by immunoSEQ multiplex PCR. The sample includes roughly 50,000 clones, just over 85% of them seen just once. Input material: peripheral blood. The receptors derive from a man between 65 and 85 years old with active COVID-19.

The chain carries TRBV5-6 and TRBJ2-7; D may be TRBD2 (7 bases). Trimming took off 0 bases at V and 3 bases at J, with 13 bases between the two ends. Germline assignment: CDR1 SGHDT and CDR2 YYEEEE. CDR3 length: 15 amino acids. The CDR3 sequence: CASSLGGGAHYEQYF. CDR3 nucleotide sequence: TGTGCCAGCAGCTTGGGAGGGGGGGCCCACTACGAGCAGTACTTC.

The chain combines TRBV9 with TRBJ2-7, with D possibly being TRBD1 (6 bases). This CDR3 is built from 15 residues. Germline CDR1 is SGDLS and CDR2 is YYNGEE. V lost 3 bases and J lost 3, with 16 bases in between. CDR3 nucleotides: TGTGCCAGCAGCGCGAATCCCCGGACAGTCTACGAGCAGTACTTC. Translating gives CASSANPRTVYEQYF.

The rearrangement links TRBV7-8 to TRBJ2-7, with D possibly matching TRBD1 (6 bases). Germline V CDR1 and CDR2: SGHVS, FQNEAQ. Between the trimmed V and J ends, which lost 4 bases and 2 bases, there was a span of 9 bases. This CDR3 comprises 13 residues. CDR3 in amino acids: CASSSGQTYEQYF. For the CDR3, the DNA is TGTGCCAGCAGCTCCGGACAGACCTACGAGCAGTACTTC.

The rearrangement joins TRBV19 to TRBJ2-7; 13 nucleotides line up with TRBD2. CDR1 and CDR2 from the germline V gene are LNHDA and SQIVND (reference sequence). The junction had 4 bases not matched to a gene; V was cut back by 4 bases and J by 4 bases. The CDR3 contains 15 residues. CDR3 DNA sequence: TGTGCCAGTAGTACCGGGACTAGCGGGACTTACGAGCAGTACTTC. It specifies CASSTGTSGTYEQYF.

The J gene is TRBJ1-6, the V gene TRBV3-1 (or the pseudogene TRBV3-2), with no clear D. The CDR3 has 13 amino acids. Germline CDR1 reads LGHDT; CDR2 reads YNNKEL (reference sequence). V was clipped by 7 bases and J by 8 bases, with 12 bases between them. Here the CDR3 reads CASNLGVDSPLHF. The CDR3 nucleotides read TGTGCCAGCAACCTCGGTGTGGATTCACCCCTCCACTTT.

As for this clone: One end of the junction does not line up with germline, which may come from a read error. J is TRBJ1-5 and V is TRBV5-8; TRBD1 agrees at 9 bases. There are 15 residues in the CDR3. Per the germline V gene, CDR1 is SGHTS and CDR2 is YDEGEE. The CDR3 DNA reads TGTGCCAGCAGCCGCCAAGAGCCGGGACAGGGTCTAGAGTGCTTT. Amino acids: CASSRQEPGQGLECF.

V usage is TRBV7-2 and J usage is TRBJ1-6, with D possibly TRBD1 on 5 matching bases. The length of the CDR3 is 14 residues. V lost 1 base, J lost 10 bases, and 11 bases lay in between. The germline CDR1 and CDR2 sequences are SGHTA and FQGNSA. The CDR3 protein is CASSLVPGYSPLHF. The DNA for the CDR3 is TGTGCCAGCAGCTTAGTCCCAGGGTACTCACCCCTCCACTTT.

The chain recombines TRBV6-2 or TRBV6-3 with TRBJ2-5, with 9 bases identical to TRBD2. V shed 2 bases and J 5 bases; nucleotides not matched to a gene: 9. The V gene's germline CDR1 is MNHEY and CDR2 SVGEGT. The CDR3 loop spans 16 amino acids. CDR3 loop: CASSYAGGRGSETQYF. The CDR3, as DNA: TGTGCCAGCAGTTACGCGGGGGGGCGGGGTTCGGAGACCCAGTACTTC.

This rearrangement joins TRBV12-3 or TRBV12-4 to TRBJ2-7; 8 nucleotides match TRBD1. V lost 6 bases to trimming and J lost 6 bases; unmatched junction nucleotides: 1. There are 11 residues in the CDR3. The CDR3 region has the DNA TGTGCCAGCAGAGACAGGGGCGAGCAGTACTTC. Translating gives CASRDRGEQYF.

This chain uses TRBV6-5 with TRBJ2-1; maybe TRBD1 (5 bases). CDR3 length: 12 residues. V lost 8 bases and J lost 7, with 12 bases in between. From germline, CDR1 is MNHEY and CDR2 SVGAGI. This CDR3 reads CASGRARNEQFF. The CDR3 nucleotides read TGTGCCAGCGGCAGGGCTAGAAATGAGCAGTTCTTC.

This clone was picked up a small number of times. The rearrangement joins TRBV7-6 to TRBJ2-5, with 9 bases fitting TRBD2. This CDR3 comprises 17 residues. In germline, CDR1 is SGHVS, CDR2 FNYEAQ. V was pared by 9 bases and J by 3 bases, with 17 bases of the junction left unmatched. In nucleotides, the CDR3 is TGTGCCAGACAGACGGCTAGCGGGGAAATGAAAAAAGAGACCCAGTACTTC. Translation gives CARQTASGEMKKETQYF. Full variable domain (outside the CDR3, taken from reference TRBV7-6 and TRBJ2-5): GAGVSQSPRYKVTKRGQDVALRCDPISGHVSLYWYRQALGQGPEFLTYFNYEAQQDKSGLPNDRFSAERPEGSISTLTIQRTEQRDSAMYRCARQTASGEMKKETQYFGPGTRLLVL.

This clone was counted a single time. The chain has TRBV18 and TRBJ2-5, with D possibly matching TRBD2 (5 bases). Germline assignment: CDR1 KGHSH and CDR2 LQKENI. This CDR3 is 13 amino acids long. CDR3 in amino acids: CATTAGSQETQYF. The CDR3 DNA follows: TGTGCTACTACTGCGGGTAGCCAAGAGACCCAGTACTTC.

The gene calls are TRBV5-4 and TRBJ2-7, with 7 bases identical to TRBD1. CDR3 length: 15 amino acids. Germline V CDR1 and CDR2: SGHNT, YYREEE (reference sequence). Trimming took 6 bases from V and 3 from J; bases not matched to a gene: 12. CDR3 bases: TGTGCCAGCACCACACCAGACAGGGTAGACTACGAGCAGTACTTC. It is translated as CASTTPDRVDYEQYF.

This clone was recorded a few times. The rearrangement joins TRBV3-1 (or the pseudogene TRBV3-2) to TRBJ1-3, with D unclear. The germline gives CDR1 LGHDT, CDR2 YNNKEL (reference sequence). V was shortened by 4 bases and J by 0 bases, with 7 bases between the two germline ends. This CDR3 is 14 amino acids long. This chain's CDR3 is CASSPSHSGNTIYF. The CDR3 nucleotides are TGTGCCAGCAGCCCTAGTCACTCTGGAAACACCATATATTTT.

The J gene is TRBJ1-1, the V gene TRBV3-1 (or the pseudogene TRBV3-2); D not certain. The CDR3 sequence is 15 residues long. V dropped 4 bases and J dropped 0 bases, with 12 bases sitting between them. The V gene's germline CDR1 is LGHDT and CDR2 YNNKEL (reference sequence). CDR3 coding DNA: TGTGCCAGCAGCCTCAGGACTATCATGAACACTGAAGCTTTCTTT. Translated: CASSLRTIMNTEAFF.

V gene TRBV9 combines with J gene TRBJ1-1, with D maybe TRBD1 (5 bases). This CDR3 is built from 15 residues. The germline V and J ends were trimmed by 0 bases and 0 bases, with 9 bases remaining between them. Germline CDR1 and CDR2: SGDLS and YYNGEE. The CDR3 DNA is TGTGCCAGCAGCGTAGCGACAGACATGAACACTGAAGCTTTCTTT. This translates into CASSVATDMNTEAFF.

This sequence joins TRBV6-2 or TRBV6-3 and TRBJ2-1; 7 bases align to TRBD2. Germline V gene data show CDR1 as MNHEY and CDR2 as SVGEGT. Trimming at V came to 6 bases and at J to 6 bases, leaving 8 bases not matched to a gene. CDR3 length equals 14 residues. The CDR3 loop reads CASSPTGGFNEQFF. CDR3 sequence (DNA): TGTGCCAGCAGCCCCACGGGAGGATTCAATGAGCAGTTCTTC.

The gene calls are TRBV5-8 and TRBJ2-5; 12 bases are a match to TRBD2. The germline V gene encodes CDR1 SGHTS and CDR2 YDEGEE. CDR3 length: 18 amino acids. The junction had 13 bases not matched to a gene; V was cut back by 3 bases and J by 4 bases. In DNA form, the CDR3 reads TGTGCCAGCAGCTCCTGGACTAGCGGGGACTCACAGGGAGAGACCCAGTACTTC. Translation: CASSSWTSGDSQGETQYF. Together with reference TRBV5-8 and TRBJ2-5, the CDR3 gives the full variable domain: EAGVTQSPTHLIKTRGQQATLRCSPISGHTSVYWYQQALGLGLQFLLWYDEGEERNRGNFPPRFSGRQFPNYSSELNVNALELEDSALYLCASSSWTSGDSQGETQYFGPGTRLLVL.

The chain recombines TRBV12-3 or TRBV12-4 with TRBJ1-1, with TRBD1 matching over 9 bases. V was clipped by 3 bases and J by 6 bases; unmatched bases: 2. The CDR3 runs to 13 residues. CDR3 loop: CASSFYRGPEAFF. The CDR3, as DNA: TGTGCCAGCAGTTTCTACAGGGGGCCTGAAGCTTTCTTT.

The genes are TRBV5-6 and TRBJ2-3; maybe TRBD2 (5 bases). The CDR3 has 15 residues. Germline lookup yields CDR1 SGHDT and CDR2 YYEEEE. V gave up 0 bases and J gave up 6 bases, with 14 bases separating them. CDR3 protein: CASSLDSSLVDTQYF. The CDR3 DNA is TGTGCCAGCAGCTTGGACTCTAGCTTGGTTGATACGCAGTATTTT.

The V gene is TRBV5-1, the J gene TRBJ1-1; 8 nucleotides match TRBD1. Germline V CDR1 and CDR2: SGHRS, YFSETQ. The CDR3 totals 16 residues. The J segment lost 4 bases and the V segment lost 4 bases, leaving 12 bases of the junction unmatched. In nucleotides, the CDR3 is TGCGCCAGCAGCCCAAGACAGGGGCACGTTGGCACTGAAGCTTTCTTT. Amino acids: CASSPRQGHVGTEAFF.

This chain links TRBV7-9 with TRBJ2-3; TRBD1 might be the D (5 bases). CDR3 length: 15 amino acids. V lost 5 bases, J lost 6 bases, and 18 bases lay in between. CDR1 and CDR2 (germline): SEHNR, FQNEAQ (reference sequence). CDR3 region: CASSPRGRAGDTQYF. DNA for the CDR3: TGTGCCAGCAGCCCGAGAGGCAGAGCAGGGGATACGCAGTATTTT. The entire variable domain, with the rest obtained from reference TRBV7-9 and TRBJ2-3, is as follows: DTGVSQNPRHKITKRGQNVTFRCDPISEHNRLYWYRQTLGQGPEFLTYFQNEAQLEKSRLLSDRFSAERPKGSFSTLEIQRTEQGDSAMYLCASSPRGRAGDTQYFGPGTRLTVL.

V and J are TRBV7-2 and TRBJ1-1; 8 bases are a match to TRBD1. V lost 1 base, J lost 7 bases, and 5 bases stayed unmatched. There are 14 residues in the CDR3. Per germline, CDR1 SGHTA and CDR2 FQGNSA. The CDR3 is CASSLGGDRFEAFF. CDR3 nucleotide sequence: TGTGCCAGCAGCTTAGGCGGGGACAGGTTTGAAGCTTTCTTT.

The chain links TRBV24-1 to TRBJ2-1, with TRBD1 identical over 10 bases. V lost 9 bases and J lost 8; bases outside the gene matches: 6. The CDR3 is made up of 13 amino acids. The germline gives CDR1 KGHDR, CDR2 SFDVKD. CDR3 coding DNA: TGTGCCACCGGGACAGGGGCCTTCCATGAGCAGTTCTTC. This translates into CATGTGAFHEQFF.